The rows below give T cell receptor beta chains drawn from one sample of a study of T cells in Graves' hyperthyroidism and ophthalmopathy. TCRdb reprocessed the multiplex PCR reads via MiXCR and lists one record per CDR3 protein. The sample shows 300,000 to 400,000 distinct CDR3 sequences, 21% of them seen only once. Sequenced input: blood. Receptor source: a woman aged 45-65 years with Graves' hyperthyroidism. CDR3s include the opening cysteine and the closing phenylalanine or tryptophan. The D gene is left open where the match is weak. Not every row has a clone size; where given, it reads once, few, many or a size class.

clone_size j_call d_call v_call cdr3_length cdr3_nt cdr3_aa
many TRBJ1-5 - TRBV30 14 TGTGCCTGGAGCGCGACGGCAAGCAATCAGCCCCAGCATTTT CAWSATASNQPQHF
- TRBJ2-3 - TRBV7-9 12 TGTGACAGCAGCGGCGGCCGGGGTACGCAGTATTTT CDSSGGRGTQYF
many TRBJ2-1 - TRBV28 15 TGTGCCAGCAGCCATGAAAATCAGGCCTACAATGAGCAGTTCTTC CASSHENQAYNEQFF
few TRBJ2-7 - TRBV20-1 13 TGCAGTGTACTCCGGGACGCCGCCTACGAGCAGTACTTC CSVLRDAAYEQYF
many TRBJ2-1 - TRBV7-8 15 TGTGCCAGCAGCTTAGGCGACAGATCCTACAATGAGCAGTTCTTC CASSLGDRSYNEQFF
few TRBJ2-7 - TRBV10-2 17 TGCGCCAGCAGTGCCTCACAGGGGAGGTTGGGGTCCTACGAGCAGTACTTC CASSASQGRLGSYEQYF
- TRBJ2-3 TRBD2 TRBV2 13 TGTGCCAGCGGCGAGCGGGGGGGGGATACGCAGTATTTT CASGERGGDTQYF
- TRBJ1-2 TRBD1 TRBV27 16 TGTGCCAGCAGTTTTACACTCCCCGGACAGGGGTCGGCCTACACCTTC CASSFTLPGQGSAYTF
many TRBJ2-1 TRBD2 TRBV20-1 17 TGCAGTGCGAAATCGGCAACTAGCGGAGCCCTTTACAATGAGCAGTTCTTC CSAKSATSGALYNEQFF
many TRBJ2-4 TRBD1 TRBV20-1 17 TGCAGTGTTTCCCCGGGACAGGGGTCCCTAGCCAAAAACATTCAGTACTTC CSVSPGQGSLAKNIQYF
- TRBJ2-7 TRBD1 TRBV30 15 TGTGCCTGGACCCCACCGAGGACAGGAACCTACGAGCAGTACTTC CAWTPPRTGTYEQYF
many TRBJ2-7 - TRBV12-3/TRBV12-4 18 TGTGCCAGCAGTTTCTCCATTATAGCGCATACAGAAGATTACGAGCAGTACTTC CASSFSIIAHTEDYEQYF
many TRBJ1-5 TRBD1 TRBV24-1 15 TGTGCCACCAGTGCCTCGGGACAGAACAATCAGCCCCAGCATTTT CATSASGQNNQPQHF
few TRBJ2-7 TRBD1 TRBV5-1 15 TGCGCCAGCAGCTTTACACAGGGGGCCTCCTACGAGCAGTACTTC CASSFTQGASYEQYF
many TRBJ2-6 TRBD1 TRBV30 16 TGTGCCCGAGACAGGGGGTCCCACTTTGGGGCCAACGTCCTGACTTTC CARDRGSHFGANVLTF
- TRBJ2-7 TRBD1 TRBV7-2 17 TGTGCCGGCAGCTTAGCCCCGGACAGGGGGCTATCCTACGAGCAGTACTTC CAGSLAPDRGLSYEQYF
many TRBJ2-3 - TRBV12-3/TRBV12-4 14 TGTGCCAGCAGTTTTGGTGGGAAGGCAGATACGCAGTATTTT CASSFGGKADTQYF